This record looks at one TCR beta chain sequence and its context. The antigen is undetermined. During the collection period, no donor immune events like infections were recorded. This specimen belongs to a study of identifying expanded T cells in peripheral blood. Study results and limitations: About 1.2 clones differed between technical replicates, versus around 15 and 19 over time. Two-week clone count variance significantly increased as total template count grew.

The germline V gene encodes CDR1 SEHNR and CDR2 FQNEAQ (reference sequence). V gave up 2 bases and J gave up 9 bases; unmatched junction bases: 12. This CDR3 region has 17 residues. Only in-frame clones appear in the TCRdb table, and some are missing; sequencing was by immunoSEQ multiplex PCR. The table lists approximately 94,000 clones, approximately 89% of them singletons, with about 5.5% in the top ten. The source is a person aged 18 to 75 in good health. V gene TRBV7-9 combines with J gene TRBJ1-6; 8 bases map to TRBD1. Specimen: blood. The CDR3 DNA follows: TGTGCCAGCAGCTTAAGTCGACAGGGGACCTTGGGTTCACCCCTCCACTTT. Translated: CASSLSRQGTLGSPLHF.